This section outlines one T cell receptor (beta chain) sequence together with its context. No antigen is known for it. These data come from a study of T cell responses to AZD1222 COVID-19 vaccine. Overall study context: Pooled samples include second doses given at about 4 or 12 weeks. Study observations and caveats: Elevations in Spike-specific TCR breadth and depth followed administration of two AZD1222 doses. Baseline serostatus was positive in only six AZD1222 recipients. The repertoires were collected only after the peak T cell response.

The germline V and J ends were trimmed by 3 bases and 5 bases, with 26 bases remaining between them. The CDR3 is 19 amino acids. Per germline, CDR1 SSHAT and CDR2 FNYEAQ (reference sequence). Method: immunoSEQ multiplex PCR; TCRdb's copy keeps in-frame clones and lacks some. Among about 180,000 clones, 85% to 95% were seen once, and the ten largest hold about 3%. The chain links TRBV7-7 to TRBJ1-5; D is perhaps TRBD1 (6 bases). This TCR was sampled from an adult in good health. This specimen consisted of peripheral blood, obtained on day 0 of AZD1222 vaccination. The CDR3 spells CASSLGSTGTRGCYQPQHF. CDR3 DNA: TGTGCCAGCAGCTTGGGATCAACGGGGACAAGGGGATGTTATCAGCCCCAGCATTTT. Full variable domain (rest looked up from reference TRBV7-7 and TRBJ1-5): GAGVSQSPRYKVTKRGQDVTLRCDPISSHATLYWYQQALGQGPEFLTYFNYEAQPDKSGLPSDRFSAERPEGSISTLTIQRTEQRDSAMYRCASSLGSTGTRGCYQPQHFGDGTRLSIL.